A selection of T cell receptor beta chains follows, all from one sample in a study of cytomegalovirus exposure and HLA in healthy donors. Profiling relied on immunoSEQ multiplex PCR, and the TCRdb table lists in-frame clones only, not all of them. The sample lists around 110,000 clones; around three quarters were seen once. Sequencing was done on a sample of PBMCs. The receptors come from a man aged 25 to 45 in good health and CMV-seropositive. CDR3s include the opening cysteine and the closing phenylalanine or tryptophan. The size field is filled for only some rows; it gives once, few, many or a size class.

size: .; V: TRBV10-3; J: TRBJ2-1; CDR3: CAISESSGRSLGGGEQFF
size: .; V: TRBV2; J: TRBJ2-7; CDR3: CAVRRDRVTYEQYF
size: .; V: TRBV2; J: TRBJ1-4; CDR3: CASSYRVATNEKLFF
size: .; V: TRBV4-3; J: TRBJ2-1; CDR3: CASSQGVRGGMNEQFF
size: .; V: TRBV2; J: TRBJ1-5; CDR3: CASSGEHNQPQHF
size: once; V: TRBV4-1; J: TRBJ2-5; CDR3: CASSPRTGQETQYF
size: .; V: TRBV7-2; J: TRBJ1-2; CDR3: CASSLVGGGHRNGYTF
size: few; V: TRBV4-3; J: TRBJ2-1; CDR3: CASSQRLAGGSSYNEQFF
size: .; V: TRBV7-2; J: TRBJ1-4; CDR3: CASSLTYRPYYEKLFF
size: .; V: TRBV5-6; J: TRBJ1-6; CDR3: CASSSAPLQGRPLHF
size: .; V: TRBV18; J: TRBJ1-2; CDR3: CASSLGQGSYGYTF
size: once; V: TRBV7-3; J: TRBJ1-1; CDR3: CASSLTGGVSTEAFF
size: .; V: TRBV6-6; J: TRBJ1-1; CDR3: CASSYLGGLNTEAFF
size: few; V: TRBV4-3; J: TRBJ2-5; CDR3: CASSPGGLVVLGTQYF
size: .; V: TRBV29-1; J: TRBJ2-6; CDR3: CSAGGQGSGANGLTF
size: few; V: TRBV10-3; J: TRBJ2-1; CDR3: CAISEPTGLAGGGYNEQFF
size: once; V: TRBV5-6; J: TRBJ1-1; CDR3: CASSYDRRNTEAFF
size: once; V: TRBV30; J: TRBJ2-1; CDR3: CAWSPGNEQFF
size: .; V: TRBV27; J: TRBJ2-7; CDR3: CARKLIRDRGIYEQYF
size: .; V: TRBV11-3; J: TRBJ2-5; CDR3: CASSLVAGGIQETQYF
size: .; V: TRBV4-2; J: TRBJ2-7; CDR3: CASSQVGGDTGSVQYF
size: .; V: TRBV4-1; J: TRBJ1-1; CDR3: CASSPWTGASNTEAFF
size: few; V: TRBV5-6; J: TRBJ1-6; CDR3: CASSLPGPLSPLHF
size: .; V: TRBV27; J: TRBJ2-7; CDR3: CASSFGTSGTYEQYF
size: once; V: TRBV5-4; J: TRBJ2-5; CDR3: CASSLTLQETQYF
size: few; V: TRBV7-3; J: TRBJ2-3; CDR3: CASSDGGLAGYDTQYF
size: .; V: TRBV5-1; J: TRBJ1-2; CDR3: CASSLAEIYGYTF
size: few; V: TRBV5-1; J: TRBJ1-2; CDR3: CASSLDSTNYGYTF
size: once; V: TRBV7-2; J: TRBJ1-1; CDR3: CASSEASGRGINTEAFF
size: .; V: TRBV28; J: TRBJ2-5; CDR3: CASSEGETQYF
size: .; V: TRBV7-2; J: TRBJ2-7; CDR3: CASSPSRAVTYEQYF
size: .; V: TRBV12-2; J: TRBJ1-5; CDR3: CASRLDGKQGLNQPQHF
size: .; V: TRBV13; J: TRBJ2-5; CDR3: CASSLGEAEQYF
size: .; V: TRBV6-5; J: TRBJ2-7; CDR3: CASSYSSGVRSYEQYF
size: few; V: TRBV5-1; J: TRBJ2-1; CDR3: CASSSTSGGYNEQFF
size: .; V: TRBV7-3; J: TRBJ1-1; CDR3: CASSPQGQLNTEAFF
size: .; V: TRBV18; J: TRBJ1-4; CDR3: CASSPDRVEKLFF
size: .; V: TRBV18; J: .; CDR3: CASSPQGAVYEQYF